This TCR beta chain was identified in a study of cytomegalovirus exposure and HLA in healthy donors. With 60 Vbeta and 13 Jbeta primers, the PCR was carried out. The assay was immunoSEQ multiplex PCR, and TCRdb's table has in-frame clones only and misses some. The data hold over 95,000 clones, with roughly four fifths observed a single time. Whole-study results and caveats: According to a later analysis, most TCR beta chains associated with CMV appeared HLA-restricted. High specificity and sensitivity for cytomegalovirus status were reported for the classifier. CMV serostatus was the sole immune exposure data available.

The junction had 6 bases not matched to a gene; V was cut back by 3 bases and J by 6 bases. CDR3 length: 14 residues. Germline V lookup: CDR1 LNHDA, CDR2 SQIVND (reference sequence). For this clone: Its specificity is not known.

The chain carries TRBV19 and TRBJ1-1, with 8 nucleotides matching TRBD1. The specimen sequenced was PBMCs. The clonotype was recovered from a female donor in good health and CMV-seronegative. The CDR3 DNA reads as TGTGCCAGTAGTATCAACAGGGGGGGACCTGAAGCTTTCTTT. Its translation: CASSINRGGPEAFF.